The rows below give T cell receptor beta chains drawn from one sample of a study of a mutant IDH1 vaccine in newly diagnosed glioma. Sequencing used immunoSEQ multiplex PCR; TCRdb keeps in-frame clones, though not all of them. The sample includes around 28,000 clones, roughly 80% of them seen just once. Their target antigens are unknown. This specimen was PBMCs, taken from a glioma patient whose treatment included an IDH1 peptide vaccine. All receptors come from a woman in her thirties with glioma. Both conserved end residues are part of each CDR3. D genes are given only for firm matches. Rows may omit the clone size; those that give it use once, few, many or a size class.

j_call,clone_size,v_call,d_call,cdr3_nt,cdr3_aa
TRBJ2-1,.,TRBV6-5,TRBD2,TGTGCCAGCAGTTACGTGGTAGCGGGGGGGACAGAGCAGTTCTTC,CASSYVVAGGTEQFF
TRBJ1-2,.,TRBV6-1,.,TGTGCCAGCCTCCGGAGGGGCAAGATCTATGGCTACACCTTC,CASLRRGKIYGYTF
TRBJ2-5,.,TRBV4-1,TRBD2,TGCGCCAGCAGCCAAGACGGGACTAGCGATGAGACCCAGTACTTC,CASSQDGTSDETQYF
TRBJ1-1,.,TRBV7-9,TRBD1,TGTGCCAGCAGCACCGACAGGGGGGGGAACACTGAAGCTTTCTTT,CASSTDRGGNTEAFF
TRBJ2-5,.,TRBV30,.,TGTGCCTGGAGTGTACAGCCCGGCGGGACCCAGTACTTC,CAWSVQPGGTQYF
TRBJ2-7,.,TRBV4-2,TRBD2,TGTGCCAGCAGCCGACTAGCGGGGGGGCCCAACGAGCAGTACTTC,CASSRLAGGPNEQYF
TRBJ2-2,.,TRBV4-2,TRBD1,TGTGCCAGCAGCCAAGGGCGACAGGGGGCGACCGGGGAGCTGTTTTTT,CASSQGRQGATGELFF
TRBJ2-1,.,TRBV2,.,TGTGCCAGCAGAGAGACCCAGGGCAATGAGCAGTTCTTC,CASRETQGNEQFF
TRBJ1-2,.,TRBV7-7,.,TGTGCCAGCAGCCCTCTGGGGGACTATGGCTACACCTTC,CASSPLGDYGYTF
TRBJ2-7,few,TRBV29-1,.,TGCAGCGTCCGGAGGGACAGTACCTCCTACGAGCAGTACTTC,CSVRRDSTSYEQYF
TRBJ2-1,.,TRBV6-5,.,TGTGCCAGCAGTTATAGCCCCGCTCCGGGGGACAATGAGCAGTTCTTC,CASSYSPAPGDNEQFF
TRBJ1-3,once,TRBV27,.,TGTGCCAGCAGTTTTGGTGGTTTTGGAAACACCATATATTTT,CASSFGGFGNTIYF
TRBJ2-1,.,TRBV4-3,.,TGCGCCAGCAGCCAAGGAGGGGAGGCGGGCAATGAGCAGTTCTTC,CASSQGGEAGNEQFF
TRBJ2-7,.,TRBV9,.,TGTGCCAGCAGCGTAGATGGAGGGGGGGAGCAGTACTTC,CASSVDGGGEQYF
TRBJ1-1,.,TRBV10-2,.,TGCGCCAGCAGTGTTGGGAGCGGGAGTAATCTAGGTCGCACTGAAGCTTTCTTT,CASSVGSGSNLGRTEAFF
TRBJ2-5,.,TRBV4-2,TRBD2,TGTGCCAGCAGCCCCGGGGGGGCAGGCCATGGAGAGACCCAGTACTTC,CASSPGGAGHGETQYF
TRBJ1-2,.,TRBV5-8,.,TGTGCCAGCAGCCGCCTCCTCGGGGCCACCTATGGCTACACCTTC,CASSRLLGATYGYTF
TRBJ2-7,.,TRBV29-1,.,TGCAGCGTTGCGCTCCGAGGGGGCGAGCAGTACTTC,CSVALRGGEQYF
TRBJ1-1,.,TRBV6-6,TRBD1,TGTGCCAGCAAACCAGGGGGCCCCGAAATGAACACTGAAGCTTTCTTT,CASKPGGPEMNTEAFF
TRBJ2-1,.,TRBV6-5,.,TGTGCCAGCAAACAGGGCCCCAAGCAGTTCTTC,CASKQGPKQFF
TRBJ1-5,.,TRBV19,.,TGTGCCAGTAGCACACAGGGTTACAATCAGCCCCAGCATTTT,CASSTQGYNQPQHF
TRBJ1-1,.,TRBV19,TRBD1,TGTGCCAGTAGGGGGGACAGGGGGCGATGGACTGAAGCTTTCTTT,CASRGDRGRWTEAFF
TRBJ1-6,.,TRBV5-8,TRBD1,TGTGCCAGCAGCTTGGAAGGGGGCGGTTCACCCCTCCACTTT,CASSLEGGGSPLHF
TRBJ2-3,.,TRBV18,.,TGTGCCAGCTCACCGAAAGCAGATACGCAGTATTTT,CASSPKADTQYF
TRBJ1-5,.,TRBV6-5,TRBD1,TGTGCCACACGACAGGGTGATCAGCCCCAGCATTTT,CATRQGDQPQHF
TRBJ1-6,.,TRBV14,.,TGTGCCAGCAGCCAAGATCTCGGGACTGCGTATTCACCCCTCCACTTT,CASSQDLGTAYSPLHF
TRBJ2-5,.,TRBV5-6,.,TGTGCCAGCAGCTTGCGTAGAGTGTACCAAGAGACCCAGTACTTC,CASSLRRVYQETQYF
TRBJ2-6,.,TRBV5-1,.,TGCGCCAGCAGCGGGTGGGTAGGGAGAGGGGCCAACGTCCTGACTTTC,CASSGWVGRGANVLTF
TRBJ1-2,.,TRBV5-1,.,TGCGCCAGCAGCTTGGACAGGCCTTATGGCTACACCTTC,CASSLDRPYGYTF
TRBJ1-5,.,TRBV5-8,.,TGTGCCAGCAGCCTAGGACAGAAATCCAATCAGCCCCAGCATTTT,CASSLGQKSNQPQHF
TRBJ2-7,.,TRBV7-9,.,TGTGCCAGCAGCTTCGAGCCGCCTAGCTCCTACGAGCAGTACTTC,CASSFEPPSSYEQYF
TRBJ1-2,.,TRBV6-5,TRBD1,TGTGCCAGCACGACAGGGGCCTATGGCTACACCTTC,CASTTGAYGYTF
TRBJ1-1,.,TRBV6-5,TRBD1,TGTGCCAGCAGTTTCCAGACAGGGGCAGGCACTGAAGCTTTCTTT,CASSFQTGAGTEAFF
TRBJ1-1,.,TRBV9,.,TGTGCCAGCAGCGCCGGCAGGGTCGGCACTGAAGCTTTCTTT,CASSAGRVGTEAFF
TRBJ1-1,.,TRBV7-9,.,TGTGCCAGCAGCTTGGATATGAACACTGAAGCTTTCTTT,CASSLDMNTEAFF
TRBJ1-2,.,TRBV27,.,TGTGCCTCCTCACTGGGGGCACAGGATGGCTACACCTTC,CASSLGAQDGYTF
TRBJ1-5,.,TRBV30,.,TGTGCCTGGAGTGTCGGAAATTATGATCAGCCCCAGCATTTT,CAWSVGNYDQPQHF
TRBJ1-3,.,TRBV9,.,TGTGCCAGCAGCGCCACAGGGAGGTCTGGAAACACCATATATTTT,CASSATGRSGNTIYF
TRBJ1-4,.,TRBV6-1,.,TGTGCCACCTCTCCTACTGAAAAACTGTTTTTT,CATSPTEKLFF
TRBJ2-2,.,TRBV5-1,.,TGCGCCAGCAGCCTCCTGAGGAGGGGAGACACCGGGGAGCTGTTTTTT,CASSLLRRGDTGELFF
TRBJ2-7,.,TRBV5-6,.,TGTGCCAGCAGCTCGATGAGTCGTTACGAGCAGTACTTC,CASSSMSRYEQYF
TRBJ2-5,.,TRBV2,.,TGTGCCAGCAGTTTAACCAGGGGAGAGTTAGAGACCCAGTACTTC,CASSLTRGELETQYF
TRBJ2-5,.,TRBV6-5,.,TGTGCCAGCAGCCGGGGTGCCGAGACCCAGTACTTC,CASSRGAETQYF
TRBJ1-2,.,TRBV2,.,TGTGCCAGCAGTGGAACAGAGGGAGTATTGGATGGCTACACCTTC,CASSGTEGVLDGYTF
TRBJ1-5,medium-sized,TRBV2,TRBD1,TGTGCCAGCAGTGCTGACAGGGACATCAGGCCCCAGCATTTT,CASSADRDIRPQHF
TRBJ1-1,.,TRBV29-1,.,TGCAGCACCCGACAGATGAACACTGAAGCTTTCTTT,CSTRQMNTEAFF
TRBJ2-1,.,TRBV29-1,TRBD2,TGCAGCGGCAGGAAACTAGCGGGGGGGTACAATGAGCAGTTCTTC,CSGRKLAGGYNEQFF
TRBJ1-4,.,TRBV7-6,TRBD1,TGTGCCTCATCCCCGGGACAGGGAACAACTAATGAAAAACTGTTTTTT,CASSPGQGTTNEKLFF
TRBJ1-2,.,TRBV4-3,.,TGCGCCAGCAGCCAAGATATAGGGGCGGCCTATGGCTACACCTTC,CASSQDIGAAYGYTF
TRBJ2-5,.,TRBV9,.,TGTGCCAGCGGAGGGAGGATATGGCAAGAGACCCAGTACTTC,CASGGRIWQETQYF